Listed below are T cell receptor beta chains from one sample, sequenced in a study of T cells after yellow fever vaccination. TCRdb called the 5' RACE reads again in MiXCR, with one record for every CDR3 protein. Among under 150,000 distinct CDR3 sequences listed, 12% to 15% were seen once. The source material was CD8+ T cells sorted from PBMCs, sampled 5 days after the yellow fever booster vaccination. The receptors come from a man between 18 and 35 years old who received the YFV17D yellow fever vaccine. CDR3s include the opening cysteine and the closing phenylalanine or tryptophan. A D gene is named only where the DNA matches it firmly. Where a row states a size, it is once, few, many or the class of an expanded clone; other rows omit it.

clone_size,j_call,d_call,cdr3_length,v_call,cdr3_nt,cdr3_aa
.,TRBJ2-5,.,12,TRBV2,TGTGCCAGCACGAGTCACCTGGAGACCCAGTACTTC,CASTSHLETQYF
few,TRBJ2-1,.,14,TRBV29-1,TGCAGCGTTGAAGACTTCAGTGACCACAATGAGCAGTTCTTC,CSVEDFSDHNEQFF
.,TRBJ2-5,.,15,TRBV7-2,TGTGCCAGCCGGGGCCTACGGGGCCCCCAAGAGACCCAGTACTTC,CASRGLRGPQETQYF
.,TRBJ1-2,.,13,TRBV25-1,TGTGCCAGCAGTGAATTAGGGAACTATGGCTACACCTTC,CASSELGNYGYTF
few,TRBJ2-5,.,14,TRBV9,TGTGCCAGCAGCGTAGGGGGACACGAAGAGACCCAGTACTTC,CASSVGGHEETQYF
.,TRBJ1-5,.,15,TRBV4-1,TGCGCCAGCAGCCAAGAGACAGGAAGCAATCAGCCCCAGCATTTT,CASSQETGSNQPQHF
many,TRBJ2-3,.,14,TRBV5-1,TGCGCCAGCAGGACAAGTGGCGTTCCAGATACGCAGTATTTT,CASRTSGVPDTQYF
many,TRBJ2-7,.,13,TRBV5-1,TGCGCCAGCAGCTTGGAAGTAAGACAGGAGCAGTACTTC,CASSLEVRQEQYF
once,TRBJ1-2,TRBD1,14,TRBV9,TGTGCCAGCAGCGCAGGGGGTCAGATAAATGGCTACACCTTC,CASSAGGQINGYTF
few,TRBJ2-2,TRBD1,15,TRBV4-1,TGCGCCAGCAGCCCAGGGGGTACGAACACCGGGGAGCTGTTTTTT,CASSPGGTNTGELFF
.,TRBJ2-5,.,15,TRBV6-2/TRBV6-3,TGTGCCAGCAGTCACCACACGGGGGCCAGAGAGACCCAGTACTTC,CASSHHTGARETQYF
.,TRBJ2-3,.,15,TRBV20-1,TGCAGTGCTAGAGAGGGGAAGCGGGCCACAGATACGCAGTATTTT,CSAREGKRATDTQYF
.,TRBJ2-7,.,13,TRBV7-8,TGTGCCAGCAGCTTAGTTCGGGGGCGGGAGCAGTACTTC,CASSLVRGREQYF
few,TRBJ2-1,.,16,TRBV9,TGTGCCAGCAGCGACCCGTACGGTTTTTCACAGAATGAGCAGTTCTTC,CASSDPYGFSQNEQFF
.,TRBJ2-3,.,14,TRBV12-3/TRBV12-4,TGTGCCAGCAGTTTGATGGGGGCCGGGGATACGCAGTATTTT,CASSLMGAGDTQYF
.,TRBJ1-1,.,14,TRBV6-5,TGTGCCAGCAGTTATTCCAGGACGAACACTGAAGCTTTCTTT,CASSYSRTNTEAFF
.,TRBJ1-1,.,13,TRBV11-2,TGTGCCAGCAGCTCCCATAGCGACACTGAAGCTTTCTTT,CASSSHSDTEAFF
few,TRBJ1-4,TRBD1,15,TRBV7-3,TGTGCCAGCAGCCTTACAGGGGCCGGGGGTGAAAAACTGTTTTTT,CASSLTGAGGEKLFF
many,TRBJ1-1,TRBD1,16,TRBV19,TGTGCCAGTAGTTTTTCCGGGACAGCTCTTAACACTGAAGCTTTCTTT,CASSFSGTALNTEAFF
.,TRBJ2-1,TRBD2,22,TRBV11-2,TGTGCCAGCAGCTTACCCCCCGGGTTGGAGGGGAAGGCTAGCGGCCATGAGGATGAGCAGTTCTTC,CASSLPPGLEGKASGHEDEQFF
few,TRBJ1-5,.,12,TRBV27,TGTGCCAGCAGTTTAGGATTGGGGCCCCAGCATTTT,CASSLGLGPQHF
.,TRBJ2-1,.,14,TRBV12-3/TRBV12-4,TGTGCCAGCAGTTGGACTGGCAGGGAGAGTGAGCAGTTCTTC,CASSWTGRESEQFF
many,TRBJ2-3,TRBD2,13,TRBV20-1,TGCAGTGCTGAAGCGGGGGCCTCAGATACGCAGTATTTT,CSAEAGASDTQYF
.,TRBJ1-1,.,14,TRBV4-3,TGCGCCAGCAGCCAAGACTGGTTGAACACTGAAGCTTTCTTT,CASSQDWLNTEAFF
.,TRBJ2-5,.,15,TRBV28,TGTGCCAGCAGATCTCTGACAGGGAGGGGGGAGACCCAGTACTTC,CASRSLTGRGETQYF
.,TRBJ2-5,.,14,TRBV7-9,TGTGCCAGCAGCTATCCGGGGACGGGCGAGACCCAGTACTTC,CASSYPGTGETQYF
few,TRBJ2-1,.,16,TRBV7-2,TGTGCCAGCAGCCCGGACGGGTCAAGCTCCTACAATGAGCAGTTCTTC,CASSPDGSSSYNEQFF
.,TRBJ2-7,TRBD1,13,TRBV29-1,TGCAGCGTCAGGGGGCAGGGGCGGTACGAGCAGTACTTC,CSVRGQGRYEQYF
.,TRBJ1-1,.,14,TRBV27,TGTGCCAGCAGAGGAACAGGGTTGAACACTGAAGCTTTCTTT,CASRGTGLNTEAFF
few,TRBJ1-2,.,14,TRBV4-2,TGTGCCAGCAGCCAAGATCGGGGCAACTATGGCTACACCTTC,CASSQDRGNYGYTF
few,TRBJ2-1,.,13,TRBV6-5,TGTGCCAGCAGTTACTCGTTAAGAAATGAGCAGTTCTTC,CASSYSLRNEQFF
.,TRBJ2-1,.,13,TRBV6-2/TRBV6-3,TGTGCCAGCAGTTACCACACCAACAATGAGCAGTTCTTC,CASSYHTNNEQFF
few,TRBJ1-1,.,11,TRBV5-4,TGTGCCAGCAGCCTAGGACCTAAGGCTTTCTTT,CASSLGPKAFF
.,TRBJ2-1,.,15,TRBV30,TGTGCCTGGAGTGTTGCCAGGGGGGGATACAATGAGCAGTTCTTC,CAWSVARGGYNEQFF
.,TRBJ2-1,TRBD2,15,TRBV9,TGTGCCAGCAGCTCCCCGGGACTAGCCTCCAATGAGCAGTTCTTC,CASSSPGLASNEQFF
few,TRBJ2-7,.,13,TRBV29-1,TGCAGCGTTGAACTCTTGGATTCCTACGAGCAGTACTTC,CSVELLDSYEQYF
.,TRBJ2-3,TRBD2,17,TRBV4-1,TGCGCCAGCAGCCAAGAGGGGCGGGGGGCCCTCACAGATACGCAGTATTTT,CASSQEGRGALTDTQYF
few,TRBJ2-2,.,14,TRBV7-2,TGTGCCAGCAGCTTAGCGAAGGGTGCCGGGGAGCTGTTTTTT,CASSLAKGAGELFF
.,TRBJ1-6,TRBD1,16,TRBV3-1,TGTGCCAGCAGCCAAGTCAGACAGGGGGGAATATCACCCCTCCACTTT,CASSQVRQGGISPLHF
few,TRBJ2-5,.,17,TRBV7-9,TGTGCCAGCAGCGCCCCCGTGGGGAGGCCGTACCAAGAGACCCAGTACTTC,CASSAPVGRPYQETQYF
few,TRBJ2-1,TRBD2,15,TRBV9,TGTGCCAGCAGCACCCTAGCGGGGGGTGAGAATGAGCAGTTCTTC,CASSTLAGGENEQFF
few,TRBJ2-1,TRBD2,14,TRBV29-1,TGCAGCGTTGAAACTAGCGGGGGCTACAATGAGCAGTTCTTC,CSVETSGGYNEQFF
.,TRBJ2-7,.,16,TRBV7-6,TGTGCCAGCAGCTTAGAGACGGGGACGGTCTCCTACGAGCAGTACTTC,CASSLETGTVSYEQYF
.,TRBJ2-7,.,13,TRBV10-3,TGTGCCATCAGTGAATCTGCAGCACACGAGCAGTACTTC,CAISESAAHEQYF
few,TRBJ1-1,.,13,TRBV4-1,TGCGCCAGCAGCCCCCGCCCGGGCACTGAAGCTTTCTTT,CASSPRPGTEAFF
few,TRBJ2-2,.,13,TRBV27,TGTGCCAGCAGTTTATCGAGCACCGGGGAGCTGTTTTTT,CASSLSSTGELFF
.,TRBJ2-5,.,16,TRBV7-9,TGTGCCAGCAGCTTAGATGGAACGACAGATCAAGAGACCCAGTACTTC,CASSLDGTTDQETQYF
many,TRBJ2-3,TRBD1,15,TRBV3-1,TGTGCCAGCAGTCCAGGACAGGGGGGCACAGATACGCAGTATTTT,CASSPGQGGTDTQYF
few,TRBJ1-5,.,14,TRBV6-5,TGTGCCAGCAGTCCTCGGGACAGCAATCAGCCCCAGCATTTT,CASSPRDSNQPQHF
few,TRBJ2-1,.,16,TRBV11-2,TGTGCCAGCAGCTTTCGGGCGGGACTTACCTACAATGAGCAGTTCTTC,CASSFRAGLTYNEQFF
.,TRBJ1-1,TRBD1,19,TRBV7-9,TGTGCAGCACAGGGGGCGAATGATCTAGGAGATCTTCGCTACACTGAAGCTTTCTTT,CAAQGANDLGDLRYTEAFF
few,TRBJ2-7,TRBD1,14,TRBV7-2,TGTGCCAGCAGCTATCCACAGGGGGACGACGAGCAGTACTTC,CASSYPQGDDEQYF